Below, one TCR beta chain is given with its context. The antigen remains unidentified. Trimming removed 7 bases from V and 7 bases from J; junction bases left unmatched: 11. Germline V lookup: CDR1 MGHRA, CDR2 YSYEKL. This CDR3 comprises 14 residues. This record comes from a study of cytomegalovirus exposure and HLA in healthy donors. Study-wide points: Versus the approximately 700-donor mean, an Asian-associated ancestry cluster reportedly showed fewer N-insertions in a later analysis. Investigators reported about 160 TCR beta chains as tied to cytomegalovirus.

PCR employed 60 Vbeta and 13 Jbeta primers. Sequencing was performed with immunoSEQ multiplex PCR; in TCRdb, only in-frame clones are kept and a portion is missing. The table has over 150,000 clones, around four fifths seen once. The chain recombines TRBV4-1 with TRBJ1-2, with 8 bases lining up with TRBD1. This sequence originates from a man aged 50-59 years in good health and CMV-seronegative. Material: PBMCs. CDR3 in DNA: TGCGCCAGCACCTCCTCAGGACAGGGAGGTGGCTACACCTTC. It specifies CASTSSGQGGGYTF.